The 12 T cell receptor beta chains reported below all come from one sample, sequenced in a study of blood T cell repertoires in COVID-19. TCRdb's copy holds only in-frame clones and misses some; the assay was immunoSEQ multiplex PCR. The sample holds roughly 61,000 clones, 75% to 95% seen once. The sample was peripheral blood. Receptor source: a man aged 60-69 years with acute or convalescent COVID-19.

The V gene is TRBV18, the J gene TRBJ2-7; 11 bases line up with TRBD2. The CDR3 extends over 16 amino acids. Germline values: CDR1 KGHSH, CDR2 LQKENI. The V gene end was trimmed by 4 bases and the J gene end by 2 bases; junction bases not matched to a gene: 7. The CDR3 sequence: CASSLSTSGTPYEQYF. The CDR3 DNA reads TGTGCCAGCTCACTATCGACTAGCGGGACCCCCTACGAGCAGTACTTC.

The rearrangement joins TRBV30 to TRBJ2-7; D uncertain. This CDR3 region has 12 residues. V lost 2 bases to trimming and J lost 3 bases, with 8 bases between them. Germline V CDR1 and CDR2: GTSNPN, SVGIG (reference sequence). The CDR3, as DNA: TGTGCCTGGAGTCAGGCGTACTACGAGCAGTACTTC. Amino acid sequence: CAWSQAYYEQYF.

This clone was detected once. The chain links TRBV7-9 to TRBJ1-5, with D tentatively TRBD1 (5 bases). The CDR3 extends over 16 amino acids. Germline CDR1 and CDR2: SEHNR and FQNEAQ (reference sequence). Trimming shortened V by 5 bases and J by 4 bases, and 18 bases separated the two germline ends. The CDR3 loop reads CASSPVGEGMNQPQHF. The CDR3 DNA reads as TGTGCCAGCAGCCCCGTCGGGGAGGGGATGAATCAGCCCCAGCATTTT.

The chain combines TRBV6-5 with TRBJ2-3, with a possible D match to TRBD2 (5 bases). Trimming left V 7 bases short and J 2 bases short, with 10 bases between. This CDR3 spans 13 amino acids. Looked up from germline, CDR1 is MNHEY and CDR2 is SVGAGI. The CDR3 sequence is CASTPGFTDTQYF. The CDR3 nucleotides read TGTGCCAGCACTCCGGGGTTCACAGATACGCAGTATTTT.

The CDR3 here is CASSRGEGDTQYF. DNA of the CDR3: TGTGCCAGCAGCCGCGGGGAGGGAGATACGCAGTATTTT. The rearrangement joins TRBV7-9 to TRBJ2-3; 7 bases agree with TRBD2. The J segment lost 5 bases and the V segment lost 5 bases, leaving 4 bases of the junction unmatched. The CDR3 length is 13 residues. Germline V gene sequence: CDR1 SEHNR, CDR2 FQNEAQ (reference sequence). Based on the CDR3 plus reference TRBV7-9 and TRBJ2-3, the full variable domain is DTGVSQNPRHKITKRGQNVTFRCDPISEHNRLYWYRQTLGQGPEFLTYFQNEAQLEKSRLLSDRFSAERPKGSFSTLEIQRTEQGDSAMYLCASSRGEGDTQYFGPGTRLTVL.

The chain has TRBV4-3 and TRBJ1-4; D may be TRBD1 (6 bases). Between the trimmed V and J ends, which lost 1 base and 7 bases, there was a span of 10 bases. In germline, CDR1 is LGHNA, CDR2 YSLEER. The CDR3 extends over 14 amino acids. CDR3 sequence reads: CASSQGGGGEKLFF. CDR3 coding DNA: TGCGCCAGCAGCCAAGGAGGGGGGGGTGAAAAACTGTTTTTT.

This rearrangement joins TRBV6-6 to TRBJ1-5; 7 bases are a match to TRBD1. Trimming took 6 bases from V and 3 from J; bases not matched to a gene: 11. Germline V gives CDR1 MNHNY, CDR2 SVGAGI (reference sequence). CDR3 length: 16 amino acids. The CDR3 here is CASSPHDRVLNQPQHF. DNA for the CDR3: TGTGCCAGCAGCCCTCATGACAGGGTTCTCAATCAGCCCCAGCATTTT.

A remark on this clone: The sample contains more than one DNA sequence encoding this CDR3. V and J are TRBV5-1 and TRBJ2-2; TRBD1 aligns across 9 bases. The CDR3 has 14 amino acids. CDR1 is SGHRS and CDR2 is YFSETQ in the germline V gene. V dropped 0 bases and J dropped 8; count of bases not matched to a gene: 2. The CDR3 sequence is CASSLGQGVGELFF. In nucleotides, the CDR3 is TGCGCCAGCAGCTTGGGACAGGGGGTTGGGGAGCTGTTTTTT.

The V call is TRBV27, the J call TRBJ2-7; TRBD2 agrees at 7 bases. CDR1 and CDR2 from the germline V gene are MNHEY and SMNVEV (reference sequence). The CDR3 sequence is 16 residues long. Unmatched junction bases numbered 12, after V lost 5 bases and J lost 2 bases. CDR3 amino acids: CASSPRDLAVTYEQYF. Here the CDR3 DNA reads TGTGCCAGCAGTCCCAGAGACCTAGCGGTCACCTACGAGCAGTACTTC.

The rearrangement joins TRBV7-9 to TRBJ2-4; 7 bases agree with TRBD1. Germline loops: CDR1 SEHNR, CDR2 FQNEAQ (reference sequence). This CDR3 has 15 amino acids. V dropped 5 bases and J dropped 4; count of bases not matched to a gene: 8. The CDR3 coding sequence is TGTGCCAGCAGCCCCCCGGGACAGCTTAAAAACATTCAGTACTTC. Protein product: CASSPPGQLKNIQYF.

V usage is TRBV14 and J usage is TRBJ1-1; D uncertain. The germline V and J ends were trimmed by 1 base and 5 bases, with 17 bases remaining between them. Germline assignment: CDR1 SGHDN and CDR2 FVKESK. The CDR3 consists of 16 residues. CDR3 sequence (DNA): TGTGCCAGCAGCCAAGTAGGTGCGGTATTGAGGACTGAAGCTTTCTTT. Translated, it gives CASSQVGAVLRTEAFF.

V and J are TRBV30 and TRBJ1-6, with 9 bases identical to TRBD1. This CDR3 is built from 18 residues. Germline V gives CDR1 GTSNPN, CDR2 SVGIG (reference sequence). V gave up 1 base and J gave up 6 bases; unmatched junction bases: 13. Here the CDR3 DNA reads TGTGCCTGGAGTGCGCCCCTGGGACAGGGAGTGGGTAATTCACCCCTCCACTTT. Translated: CAWSAPLGQGVGNSPLHF.